A selection of T cell receptor beta chains follows, all from one sample in a study of T cell changes during pregnancy in multiple sclerosis. TCRdb's table, derived via immunoSEQ multiplex PCR, lists solely in-frame clones and lacks some. The sample has tens of thousands of clones, about nine tenths seen once. This specimen consisted of CD8+ T cells from peripheral blood mononuclear cells, obtained before pregnancy. Receptor source: a female donor with multiple sclerosis, enrolled in a pregnancy study. Each CDR3 is given with its conserved first and last residue. D genes are given only for firm matches. Part of the rows lack a size; the others show once, few, many or a class for expanded clones.

j_call: TRBJ2-5
d_call: NA
v_call: TRBV5-6
clone_size: NA
cdr3_nt: TGTGCCAGCAGCTTGGTTGGCGAGCGTGCGACCCAGTACTTC
cdr3_aa: CASSLVGERATQYF

j_call: TRBJ1-1
d_call: TRBD1
v_call: TRBV9
clone_size: NA
cdr3_nt: TGTGCCAGCACCTCCGGACAGGGGAGGGCTACTGAAGCTTTCTTT
cdr3_aa: CASTSGQGRATEAFF

j_call: TRBJ2-1
d_call: NA
v_call: TRBV7-9
clone_size: NA
cdr3_nt: TGTGCCAGCAGCTTAGCGCTAGATGAGCAGTTCTTC
cdr3_aa: CASSLALDEQFF

j_call: TRBJ2-3
d_call: NA
v_call: TRBV27
clone_size: NA
cdr3_nt: TGTGCCAGCAGGCCTACTAGCCTCAGCACAGATACGCAGTATTTT
cdr3_aa: CASRPTSLSTDTQYF

j_call: TRBJ1-1
d_call: TRBD1
v_call: TRBV18
clone_size: NA
cdr3_nt: TGTGCCAGCTCATCCGGACAGGGGCACACTGAAGCTTTCTTT
cdr3_aa: CASSSGQGHTEAFF

j_call: TRBJ1-2
d_call: NA
v_call: TRBV2
clone_size: once
cdr3_nt: TGTGCCAGCAGTGATTCAGGGGACTATGGCTACACCTTC
cdr3_aa: CASSDSGDYGYTF

j_call: TRBJ2-7
d_call: NA
v_call: TRBV9
clone_size: NA
cdr3_nt: TGTGCCAGCGGACGGGGGAGCTACGAGCAGTACTTC
cdr3_aa: CASGRGSYEQYF

j_call: TRBJ2-1
d_call: TRBD2
v_call: TRBV19
clone_size: few
cdr3_nt: TGTGCCAGTAGTATAGATAGCGGGTATAGCTCCTACAATGAGCAGTTCTTC
cdr3_aa: CASSIDSGYSSYNEQFF

j_call: TRBJ2-1
d_call: TRBD1
v_call: TRBV12-5
clone_size: NA
cdr3_nt: TGTGCTAGTGGTTTGGGAGGGGGCGCCTACAATGAGCAGTTCTTC
cdr3_aa: CASGLGGGAYNEQFF

j_call: TRBJ2-7
d_call: NA
v_call: TRBV6-4
clone_size: NA
cdr3_nt: TGTGCCAGCAGTGAGAGGGCCGAGGGATCCTACGAGCAGTACTTC
cdr3_aa: CASSERAEGSYEQYF

j_call: TRBJ2-1
d_call: TRBD1
v_call: TRBV5-1
clone_size: NA
cdr3_nt: TGCGCCAGCAGCTTGGAGGGACAGGGAGTCTACAATGAGCAGTTCTTC
cdr3_aa: CASSLEGQGVYNEQFF

j_call: TRBJ2-2
d_call: TRBD1
v_call: TRBV7-9
clone_size: few
cdr3_nt: TGTGCCAGCAGCTTAGTGGGGGCCGGGACAGCCTTCACCGGGGAGCTGTTTTTT
cdr3_aa: CASSLVGAGTAFTGELFF

j_call: TRBJ2-2
d_call: NA
v_call: TRBV6-5
clone_size: NA
cdr3_nt: TGTGCCAGCAGTTACTCGCCTCGGACCGGGGAGCTGTTTTTT
cdr3_aa: CASSYSPRTGELFF

j_call: TRBJ2-2
d_call: NA
v_call: TRBV29-1
clone_size: NA
cdr3_nt: TGCAGCATTCTCACAGGGTACGGGGAGCTGTTTTTT
cdr3_aa: CSILTGYGELFF

j_call: TRBJ1-1
d_call: NA
v_call: TRBV27
clone_size: NA
cdr3_nt: TGTGCCAGCAGCCCCCCCTCGGGGACTGAAGCTTTCTTT
cdr3_aa: CASSPPSGTEAFF

j_call: TRBJ2-3
d_call: TRBD2
v_call: TRBV9
clone_size: NA
cdr3_nt: TGTGCCAGCGACGGCGGGGGGAGCACAGATACGCAGTATTTT
cdr3_aa: CASDGGGSTDTQYF

j_call: TRBJ2-7
d_call: NA
v_call: TRBV5-1
clone_size: once
cdr3_nt: TGCGCCAGCAGCTTGGAGAAAGGGACAGAGCAGTACTTC
cdr3_aa: CASSLEKGTEQYF

j_call: TRBJ2-7
d_call: TRBD1
v_call: TRBV18
clone_size: NA
cdr3_nt: TGTGCCAGTCGAGCCGACAGGGCCTACGAGCAGTACTTC
cdr3_aa: CASRADRAYEQYF

j_call: TRBJ2-1
d_call: NA
v_call: TRBV30
clone_size: once
cdr3_nt: TGTGCCGTGCTAGCCTCCTCCTACAATGAGCAGTTCTTC
cdr3_aa: CAVLASSYNEQFF

j_call: TRBJ2-5
d_call: TRBD1
v_call: TRBV2
clone_size: NA
cdr3_nt: TGTGCCAGCAGTGCAAAACTAGGGACAGACCAAGAGACCCAGTACTTC
cdr3_aa: CASSAKLGTDQETQYF

j_call: TRBJ1-5
d_call: NA
v_call: TRBV7-7
clone_size: NA
cdr3_nt: TGTGCCAGCAGCGGGGGGGGATACAATCAGCCCCAGCATTTT
cdr3_aa: CASSGGGYNQPQHF

j_call: TRBJ2-2
d_call: TRBD2
v_call: TRBV19
clone_size: NA
cdr3_nt: TGTGCCAGTAGTAGCGGACTAGCGGGATGGCCCGGGGAGCTGTTTTTT
cdr3_aa: CASSSGLAGWPGELFF

j_call: TRBJ2-7
d_call: NA
v_call: TRBV27
clone_size: NA
cdr3_nt: TGTGCCAGCAGTTTAAGTCCCTTTTCCGTTACTGGTTACGAGCAGTACTTC
cdr3_aa: CASSLSPFSVTGYEQYF

j_call: TRBJ2-7
d_call: NA
v_call: TRBV14
clone_size: NA
cdr3_nt: TGTGCCAGCAGCCAAGTTGACAGGATCTACGAGCAGTACTTC
cdr3_aa: CASSQVDRIYEQYF

j_call: TRBJ1-1
d_call: NA
v_call: TRBV6-5
clone_size: NA
cdr3_nt: TGTGCCAGCAGTTACGGAGCGGACACTGAAGCTTTCTTT
cdr3_aa: CASSYGADTEAFF

j_call: TRBJ2-3
d_call: NA
v_call: TRBV27
clone_size: NA
cdr3_nt: TGTGCCAGCAGTTTTGGCACAGGTTACACAGATACGCAGTATTTT
cdr3_aa: CASSFGTGYTDTQYF

j_call: TRBJ1-2
d_call: NA
v_call: TRBV2
clone_size: NA
cdr3_nt: TGTGCCAGCAGGACGGACAGACTTTCCTATGGCTACACCTTC
cdr3_aa: CASRTDRLSYGYTF

j_call: TRBJ2-7
d_call: NA
v_call: TRBV27
clone_size: NA
cdr3_nt: TGTGCCAGCAGTCCGTGGGCGGGAACGTCCTACGAGCAGTACTTC
cdr3_aa: CASSPWAGTSYEQYF

j_call: TRBJ2-3
d_call: NA
v_call: TRBV13
clone_size: NA
cdr3_nt: TGTGCCAGCAGCTTACCTTCCGGGGGGCGAGATACGCAGTATTTT
cdr3_aa: CASSLPSGGRDTQYF

j_call: TRBJ1-5
d_call: NA
v_call: TRBV21-1
clone_size: few
cdr3_nt: TGTGCCAGCGCCTCCCGGGACAATCAGCCCCAGCATTTT
cdr3_aa: CASASRDNQPQHF

j_call: TRBJ1-3
d_call: TRBD1
v_call: TRBV10-3
clone_size: NA
cdr3_nt: TGTGCCATCACACGGGACAGATCCCTCTCTGGAAACACCATATATTTT
cdr3_aa: CAITRDRSLSGNTIYF

j_call: TRBJ2-2
d_call: NA
v_call: TRBV11-3
clone_size: NA
cdr3_nt: TGTGCCAGCAGCCCCCTCAACACCGGGGAGCTGTTTTTT
cdr3_aa: CASSPLNTGELFF

j_call: TRBJ1-3
d_call: NA
v_call: TRBV7-6
clone_size: NA
cdr3_nt: TGTGCCAGCGCTGGCTTCTCTGGAAACACCATATATTTT
cdr3_aa: CASAGFSGNTIYF

j_call: TRBJ2-2
d_call: TRBD2
v_call: TRBV28
clone_size: NA
cdr3_nt: TGTGCCAGCTATCGGGGCAGCGGGGGGGCGGGCACCGGGGAGCTGTTTTTT
cdr3_aa: CASYRGSGGAGTGELFF

j_call: TRBJ2-6
d_call: NA
v_call: TRBV29-1
clone_size: NA
cdr3_nt: TGCAGCGTTGAAGATCTTGGGCCTGGGGCCAACGTCCTGACTTTC
cdr3_aa: CSVEDLGPGANVLTF

j_call: TRBJ2-7
d_call: NA
v_call: TRBV9
clone_size: NA
cdr3_nt: TGTGCCAGCAGCGCTACGGCCGGGACAAGGGCCTACGAGCAGTACTTC
cdr3_aa: CASSATAGTRAYEQYF

j_call: TRBJ2-3
d_call: NA
v_call: TRBV7-8
clone_size: NA
cdr3_nt: TGTGCCAGCAGCTCTGTTTCCAGTGGGCCGCCGGCAGATACGCAGTATTTT
cdr3_aa: CASSSVSSGPPADTQYF

j_call: TRBJ2-1
d_call: TRBD2
v_call: TRBV5-6
clone_size: NA
cdr3_nt: TGTGCCAGCAGCTTAAGCGGGGCGTCCAATGAGCAGTTCTTC
cdr3_aa: CASSLSGASNEQFF

j_call: TRBJ2-7
d_call: NA
v_call: TRBV19
clone_size: NA
cdr3_nt: TGTGCCAGTGGACCGGGATCCGGGGGCTACGAGCAGTACTTC
cdr3_aa: CASGPGSGGYEQYF

j_call: TRBJ2-7
d_call: NA
v_call: TRBV29-1
clone_size: NA
cdr3_nt: TGCAGCGTTGAAATGGCAGGGGTGGACTACGAGCAGTACTTC
cdr3_aa: CSVEMAGVDYEQYF

j_call: TRBJ2-7
d_call: NA
v_call: TRBV14
clone_size: NA
cdr3_nt: TGTGCCAGCAGCCCGGGGGGCTATGCCTACGAGCAGTACTTC
cdr3_aa: CASSPGGYAYEQYF

j_call: TRBJ2-4
d_call: TRBD2
v_call: TRBV19
clone_size: few
cdr3_nt: TGTGCCAGTAGTGGGGGACTAGCGGGTCGCAAAAACATTCAGTACTTC
cdr3_aa: CASSGGLAGRKNIQYF